These T cell receptor beta chains were read from a single sample in a study of vaccination and CD4 T cells after COVID-19. These receptors have no identified antigens. TCRdb used MiXCR to reprocess the PCR reads, holding one entry per CDR3 protein. Of fewer than 10,000 distinct CDR3 sequences listed, about 47% were seen once; the top ten hold less than 25%. What was sequenced was CD4+ T cells from blood, cultured in vitro. The receptors were sampled from a human donor who had recovered from COVID-19. Each CDR3 is given with its conserved first and last residue. D genes are given only for firm matches. Rows may omit the clone size; those that give it use once, few, many or a size class.

D	size	V	J	CDR3	DNA
TRBD1	NA	TRBV19	TRBJ1-2	CASSPRQGGDYGYTF	TGTGCCAGTAGTCCCCGACAGGGGGGGGACTATGGCTACACCTTC
TRBD1	NA	TRBV7-8	TRBJ2-1	CASSFTRDRTGGFF	TGTGCCAGCAGCTTCACCCGGGATCGGACAGGGGGGTTCTTC
TRBD1	few	TRBV10-3	TRBJ2-7	CAISESRTGGYEQYF	TGTGCCATCAGTGAGTCGCGGACAGGGGGCTACGAGCAGTACTTC
NA	NA	TRBV29-1	TRBJ2-1	CSAATDSYNEQFF	TGCAGCGCGGCCACCGACTCCTACAATGAGCAGTTCTTC
NA	few	TRBV2	TRBJ2-3	CASSVGWTDTQYF	TGTGCCAGCAGTGTTGGATGGACAGATACGCAGTATTTT
TRBD2	NA	TRBV20-1	TRBJ2-7	CSARRTSATRSYEQYF	TGCAGTGCTAGGAGGACTAGCGCAACCAGGTCCTACGAGCAGTACTTC
NA	few	TRBV2	TRBJ1-2	CASSEREGDGYTF	TGTGCCAGCAGTGAAAGGGAGGGGGACGGCTACACCTTC
TRBD2	large	TRBV10-3	TRBJ2-3	CAIMASGGEDTQYF	TGTGCCATCATGGCTAGCGGGGGGGAGGATACGCAGTATTTT
TRBD2	medium-sized	TRBV25-1	TRBJ2-1	CASSRREGRSYNEQFF	TGTGCCAGCAGTAGGCGGGAGGGCCGGTCCTACAATGAGCAGTTCTTC
NA	NA	TRBV20-1	TRBJ2-5	CSAREGSQETQYF	TGCAGTGCTAGAGAGGGGTCACAAGAGACCCAGTACTTC
NA	few	TRBV5-4	TRBJ2-5	CASSLGGASQETQYF	TGTGCCAGCAGCTTGGGGGGGGCGAGCCAAGAGACCCAGTACTTC
TRBD1	NA	TRBV19	TRBJ2-2	CASSIGTGVQAGELFF	TGTGCCAGTAGTATAGGGACAGGGGTTCAAGCCGGGGAGCTGTTTTTT
NA	NA	TRBV3-1	TRBJ2-3	CASSHSGDTQYF	TGTGCCAGCAGCCATAGCGGAGATACGCAGTATTTT
NA	NA	TRBV15	TRBJ1-2	CATSGSGYGYTF	TGTGCCACATCTGGGTCGGGCTATGGCTACACCTTC
NA	once	TRBV7-9	TRBJ2-3	CASSDRAHTDTQYF	TGTGCCAGCAGTGATCGGGCGCACACAGATACGCAGTATTTT
NA	few	TRBV24-1	TRBJ1-5	CATSGGPGLGNIGNQPQHF	TGTGCCACCAGTGGGGGACCTGGGCTTGGTAATATTGGCAATCAGCCCCAGCATTTT
NA	few	TRBV19	TRBJ1-1	CASSVATEAFF	TGTGCCAGTAGTGTCGCCACTGAAGCTTTCTTT
NA	NA	TRBV12-3/TRBV12-4	TRBJ2-5	CASSLDSQETQYF	TGTGCCAGCAGTTTAGACAGCCAAGAGACCCAGTACTTC
TRBD2	NA	TRBV20-1	TRBJ2-1	CSAIPSGPYNEQFF	TGCAGTGCTATCCCTAGCGGGCCTTACAATGAGCAGTTCTTC
NA	NA	TRBV5-8	TRBJ2-4	CASSLQGTIQYF	TGTGCCAGCAGCTTGCAGGGGACCATTCAGTACTTC